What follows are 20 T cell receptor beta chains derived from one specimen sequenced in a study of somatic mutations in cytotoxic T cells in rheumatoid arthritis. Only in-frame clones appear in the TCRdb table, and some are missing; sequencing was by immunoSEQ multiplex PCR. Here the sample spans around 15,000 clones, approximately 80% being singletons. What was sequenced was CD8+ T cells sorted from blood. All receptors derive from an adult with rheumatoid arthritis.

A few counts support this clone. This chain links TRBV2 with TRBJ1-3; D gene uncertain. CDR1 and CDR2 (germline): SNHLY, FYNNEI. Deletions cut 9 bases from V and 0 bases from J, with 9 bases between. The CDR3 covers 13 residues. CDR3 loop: CASQADSGNTIYF. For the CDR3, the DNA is TGTGCCAGTCAGGCGGACTCTGGAAACACCATATATTTT.

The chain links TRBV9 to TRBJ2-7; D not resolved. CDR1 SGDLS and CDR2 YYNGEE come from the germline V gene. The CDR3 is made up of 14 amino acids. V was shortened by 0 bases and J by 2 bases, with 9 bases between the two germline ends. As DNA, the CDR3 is TGTGCCAGCAGCGTAGATGCTGCAGCCTACGAGCAGTACTTC. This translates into CASSVDAAAYEQYF.

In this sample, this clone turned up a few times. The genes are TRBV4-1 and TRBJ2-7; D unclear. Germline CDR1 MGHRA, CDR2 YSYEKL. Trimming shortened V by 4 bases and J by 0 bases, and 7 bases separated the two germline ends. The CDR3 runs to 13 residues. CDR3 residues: CASSPSVSYEQYF. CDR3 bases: TGCGCCAGCAGCCCAAGCGTCTCCTACGAGCAGTACTTC.

CDR3 in DNA: TGTGCCAGCAGTTACGTGGGGGGGAAGACAGGCTACGAGCAGTACTTC. Its protein product is CASSYVGGKTGYEQYF. The chain is built from TRBV6-6 and TRBJ2-7; the D gene is possibly TRBD2 (7 bases). Germline-derived CDR1 and CDR2 are MNHNY and SVGAGI (reference sequence). V was cut by 2 bases and J by 3 bases, with 17 bases left in between. CDR3 length: 16 amino acids.

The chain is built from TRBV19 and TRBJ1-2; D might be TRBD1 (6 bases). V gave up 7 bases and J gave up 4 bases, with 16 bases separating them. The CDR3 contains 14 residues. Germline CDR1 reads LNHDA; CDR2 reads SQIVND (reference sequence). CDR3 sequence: CASTIFGGAYGYTF. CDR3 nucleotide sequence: TGTGCCAGTACGATTTTCGGGGGGGCCTATGGCTACACCTTC. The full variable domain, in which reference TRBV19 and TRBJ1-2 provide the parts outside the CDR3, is DGGITQSPKYLFRKEGQNVTLSCEQNLNHDAMYWYRQDPGQGLRLIYYSQIVNDFQKGDIAEGYSVSREKKESFPLTVTSAQKNPTAFYLCASTIFGGAYGYTFGSGTRLTVV.

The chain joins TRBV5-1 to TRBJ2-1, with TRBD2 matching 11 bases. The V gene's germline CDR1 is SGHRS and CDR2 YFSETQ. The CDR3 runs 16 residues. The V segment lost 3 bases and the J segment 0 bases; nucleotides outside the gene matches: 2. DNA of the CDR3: TGCGCCAGCAGCTCGGGACTAGCGGACTCCTACAATGAGCAGTTCTTC. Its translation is CASSSGLADSYNEQFF.

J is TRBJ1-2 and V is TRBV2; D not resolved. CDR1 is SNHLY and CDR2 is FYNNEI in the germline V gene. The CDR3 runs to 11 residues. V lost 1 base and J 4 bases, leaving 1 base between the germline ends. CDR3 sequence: CASSEGYGYTF. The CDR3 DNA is TGTGCCAGCAGTGAAGGCTATGGCTACACCTTC.

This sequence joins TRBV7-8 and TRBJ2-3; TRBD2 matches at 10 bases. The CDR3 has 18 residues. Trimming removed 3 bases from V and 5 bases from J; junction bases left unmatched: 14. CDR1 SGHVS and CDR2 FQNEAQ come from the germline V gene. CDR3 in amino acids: CASSFNQIAGGSEDTQYF. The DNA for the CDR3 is TGTGCCAGCAGCTTTAATCAAATAGCGGGGGGATCGGAAGATACGCAGTATTTT.

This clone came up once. The CDR3 bases are TGTGCCAGCAGGGCAGGGTACAATGAGCAGTTCTTC. Protein sequence: CASRAGYNEQFF. This sequence joins TRBV7-8 and TRBJ2-1, with TRBD1 as a possible D gene (5 bases). The germline V gene has CDR1 SGHVS and CDR2 FQNEAQ. V was cut by 6 bases and J by 4 bases, with 7 bases left in between. This CDR3 comprises 12 residues.

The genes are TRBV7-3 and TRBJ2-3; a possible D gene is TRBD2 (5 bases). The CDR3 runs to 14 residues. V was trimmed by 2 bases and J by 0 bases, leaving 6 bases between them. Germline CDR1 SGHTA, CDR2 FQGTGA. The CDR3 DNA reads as TGTGCCAGCAGCTTAGAGCGGAGCACAGATACGCAGTATTTT. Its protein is CASSLERSTDTQYF.

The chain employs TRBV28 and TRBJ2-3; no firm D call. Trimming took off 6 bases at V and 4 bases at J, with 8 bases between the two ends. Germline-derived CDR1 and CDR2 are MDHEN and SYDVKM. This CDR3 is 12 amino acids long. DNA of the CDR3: TGTGCCAGCAGCCACCCCCCAGATACGCAGTATTTT. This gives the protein CASSHPPDTQYF.

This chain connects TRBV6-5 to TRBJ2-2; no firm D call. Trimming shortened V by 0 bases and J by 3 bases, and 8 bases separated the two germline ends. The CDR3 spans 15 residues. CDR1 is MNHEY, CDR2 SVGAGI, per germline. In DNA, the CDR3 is TGTGCCAGCAGTTACTCCACGGGTGACACCGGGGAGCTGTTTTTT. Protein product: CASSYSTGDTGELFF.

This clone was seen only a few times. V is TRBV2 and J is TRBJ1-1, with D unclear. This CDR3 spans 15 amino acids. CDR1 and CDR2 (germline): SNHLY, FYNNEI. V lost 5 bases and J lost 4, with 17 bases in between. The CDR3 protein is CASSTSSQVGTEAFF. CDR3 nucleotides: TGTGCCAGCAGTACCTCAAGCCAGGTAGGCACTGAAGCTTTCTTT.

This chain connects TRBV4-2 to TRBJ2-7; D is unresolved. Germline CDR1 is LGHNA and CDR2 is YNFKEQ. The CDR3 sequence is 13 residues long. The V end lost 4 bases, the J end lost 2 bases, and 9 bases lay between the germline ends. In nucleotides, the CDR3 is TGTGCCAGCAGCCTAACTCCTACCTACGAGCAGTACTTC. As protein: CASSLTPTYEQYF.

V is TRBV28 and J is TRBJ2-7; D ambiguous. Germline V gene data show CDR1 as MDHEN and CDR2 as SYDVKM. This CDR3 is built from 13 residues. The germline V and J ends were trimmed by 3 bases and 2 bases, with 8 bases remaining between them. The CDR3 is CASSFPRAYEQYF. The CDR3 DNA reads TGTGCCAGCAGTTTCCCTCGGGCCTACGAGCAGTACTTC.

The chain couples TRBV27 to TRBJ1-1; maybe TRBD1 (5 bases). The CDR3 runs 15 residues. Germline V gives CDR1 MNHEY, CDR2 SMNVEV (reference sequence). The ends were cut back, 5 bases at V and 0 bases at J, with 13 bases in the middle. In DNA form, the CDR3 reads TGTGCCAGCAGTCTAGGCCGGGGGATGAACACTGAAGCTTTCTTT. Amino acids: CASSLGRGMNTEAFF.

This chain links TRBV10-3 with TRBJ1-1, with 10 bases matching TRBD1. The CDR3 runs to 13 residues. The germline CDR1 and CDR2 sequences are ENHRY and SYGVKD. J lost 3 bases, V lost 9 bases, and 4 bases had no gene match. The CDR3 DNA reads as TGTGCCATACGGGACAGGGGTGACACTGAAGCTTTCTTT. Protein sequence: CAIRDRGDTEAFF.

DNA of the CDR3: TGTGCCAGCAGCCGCTCCCGCTGGGGCAATGAGCAGTTCTTC. It is translated as CASSRSRWGNEQFF. The chain uses TRBV9 and TRBJ2-1; no definite D call. The CDR3 sequence is 14 residues long. Trimming shortened V by 4 bases and J by 6 bases, and 14 bases separated the two germline ends. Germline V CDR1 and CDR2: SGDLS, YYNGEE.

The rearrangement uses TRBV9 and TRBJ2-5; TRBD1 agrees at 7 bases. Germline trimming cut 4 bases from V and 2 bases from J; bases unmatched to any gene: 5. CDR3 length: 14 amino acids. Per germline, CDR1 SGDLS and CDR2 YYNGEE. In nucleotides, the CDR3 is TGTGCCAGCAGCTGGGGACAGCTTCAAGAGACCCAGTACTTC. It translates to CASSWGQLQETQYF.

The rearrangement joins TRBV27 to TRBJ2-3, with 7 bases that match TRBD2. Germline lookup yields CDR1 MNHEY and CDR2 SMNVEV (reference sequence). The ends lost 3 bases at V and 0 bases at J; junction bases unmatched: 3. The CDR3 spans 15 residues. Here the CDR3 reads CASSFSGPSTDTQYF. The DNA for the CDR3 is TGTGCCAGCAGTTTTAGCGGGCCAAGCACAGATACGCAGTATTTT.